These 22 T cell receptor beta chains came from one sample sequenced in a study of neurological immune-mediated disorders. TCRdb reprocessed the 5' RACE reads with MiXCR, giving one entry per CDR3 protein. Here the sample spans about 60,000 distinct CDR3 sequences, about 11% being singletons. Time point meaning: longitudinal time-point 1 (baseline). Sequences were obtained from PBMCs. The source of these receptors is a male donor with HTLV-1-associated myelopathy (HAM/TSP).

Regarding this clonotype: Given a much more abundant clone one base away, this may be a read error. This rearrangement joins TRBV9 to TRBJ2-1; 7 bases are a match to TRBD2. The J segment lost 8 bases and the V segment lost 0 bases, leaving 8 bases of the junction unmatched. Looked up from germline, CDR1 is SGDLS and CDR2 is YYNGEE. This CDR3 comprises 15 residues. CDR3 region: CASSVAGGQSDEQFF. The CDR3 nucleotides are TGTGCCAGCAGCGTAGCGGGGGGTCAAAGCGATGAGCAGTTCTTC.

This clonotype occurred many times. V and J are TRBV2 and TRBJ1-1, with D hard to call. CDR1 is SNHLY, CDR2 FYNNEI, per germline. The V and J ends lost 7 bases and 5 bases respectively, with 14 bases between them. The CDR3 has 13 amino acids. The DNA for the CDR3 is TGTGCCAGCACCATTACCATGGGTACTGAAGCTTTCTTT. The encoded protein is CASTITMGTEAFF.

Many counts were recorded for this clonotype. V gene TRBV6-6 combines with J gene TRBJ2-3; 14 bases are a match to TRBD2. There are 16 residues in the CDR3. CDR1 is MNHNY and CDR2 is SVGAGI in the germline V gene (reference sequence). V lost 6 bases and J lost 2; bases outside the gene matches: 4. In DNA, the CDR3 is TGTGCCAGCAGGCGACTAGCGGGGGGGTCCACAGATACGCAGTATTTT. The encoded protein is CASRRLAGGSTDTQYF.

This clonotype was observed many times. This chain joins TRBV6-2 or TRBV6-3 and TRBJ2-5; D is unresolved. The germline CDR1 and CDR2 sequences are MNHEY and SVGEGT. This CDR3 contains 13 residues. V was trimmed by 4 bases and J by 5 bases, leaving 11 bases between them. CDR3 in amino acids: CASSLDWVETQYF. Here the CDR3 DNA reads TGTGCCAGCAGTTTGGATTGGGTGGAGACCCAGTACTTC.

This clonotype appeared many times. This chain uses TRBV7-6 with TRBJ2-7, with unresolved D. This CDR3 comprises 14 residues. Germline V gene sequence: CDR1 SGHVS, CDR2 FNYEAQ. The V end was cut by 5 bases, the J end by 3 bases, with 14 bases between. The CDR3 reads CASSPSGPIYEQYF. For the CDR3, the DNA is TGTGCCAGCAGCCCTTCCGGCCCGATCTACGAGCAGTACTTC.

This clonotype occurred many times. The chain recombines TRBV11-2 with TRBJ2-1, with D possibly TRBD2 on 6 matching bases. In germline, CDR1 is SGHAT, CDR2 FQNNGV. The CDR3 runs to 17 residues. Trimming took 0 bases from V and 0 from J, leaving 12 bases between them. CDR3 bases: TGTGCCAGCAGCTTAGAGGCGGGGCGAAGCTCCTACAATGAGCAGTTCTTC. This codes for CASSLEAGRSSYNEQFF.

This rearrangement joins TRBV7-6 to TRBJ2-3; D unresolved. V was trimmed by 0 bases and J by 3 bases, leaving 7 bases between them. Germline V gene sequence: CDR1 SGHVS, CDR2 FNYEAQ. This CDR3 has 14 residues. The CDR3 DNA reads as TGTGCCAGCAGCTTAGCTAGCTTTACAGATACGCAGTATTTT. It codes for CASSLASFTDTQYF. Drawing the rest from reference TRBV7-6 and TRBJ2-3, the complete variable domain is GAGVSQSPRYKVTKRGQDVALRCDPISGHVSLYWYRQALGQGPEFLTYFNYEAQQDKSGLPNDRFSAERPEGSISTLTIQRTEQRDSAMYRCASSLASFTDTQYFGPGTRLTVL.

This clonotype was seen repeatedly, ten times or more. The chain joins TRBV12-3 or TRBV12-4 to TRBJ1-5; TRBD1 matches at 7 bases. This CDR3 has 15 amino acids. The V segment lost 7 bases and the J segment 4 bases; nucleotides outside the gene matches: 10. The CDR3 reads CASTWAGGRNQPQHF. The CDR3 bases are TGTGCCAGCACATGGGCAGGGGGTCGAAATCAGCCCCAGCATTTT.

This clonotype was counted many times. V gene TRBV2 combines with J gene TRBJ1-5, with D possibly TRBD1 on 6 matching bases. V shed 5 bases and J shed 5 bases, with 10 bases lying between them. The CDR3 covers 13 residues. From germline, CDR1 is SNHLY and CDR2 FYNNEI. The CDR3 loop reads CASSTGPHQPQHF. The CDR3 nucleotides are TGTGCCAGCAGTACAGGGCCCCATCAGCCCCAGCATTTT.

This clonotype was counted at least ten times. The rearrangement joins TRBV20-1 to TRBJ2-3; TRBD2 might be the D (6 bases). The length of the CDR3 is 17 residues. Germline V lookup: CDR1 DFQATT, CDR2 SNEGSKA (reference sequence). With 0 bases removed from V and 0 bases from J, the gap between germline ends came to 16 bases. CDR3: CSARDLRRGRSTDTQYF. The CDR3 coding sequence is TGCAGTGCTAGAGATCTGCGGCGGGGCAGGAGCACAGATACGCAGTATTTT.

As to this clonotype: Being one base from a much bigger clone, this may be a read error. V usage is TRBV6-2 or TRBV6-3 and J usage is TRBJ1-4; D gene ambiguous. Germline lookup yields CDR1 MNHEY and CDR2 SVGEGT. CDR3 length equals 11 residues. CDR3 sequence: CASSPRKTVIF. CDR3 in DNA: TGTGCCAGCAGTCCCAGGAAAACCGTGATTTTT.

This clonotype has at least ten counts. The V call is TRBV12-3 or TRBV12-4, the J call TRBJ1-2; D gene ambiguous. V lost 5 bases to trimming and J lost 8 bases, with 15 bases between them. The CDR3 length is 13 residues. The CDR3 loop is CASSVGRSRGYTF. In DNA form, the CDR3 reads TGTGCCAGCAGTGTTGGGCGCTCGCGGGGCTACACCTTC.

The table lists this clonotype with many counts. The chain has TRBV28 and TRBJ2-3; TRBD2 aligns across 7 bases. The CDR3 sequence is 15 residues long. CDR1 and CDR2 from the germline V gene are MDHEN and SYDVKM. V lost 5 bases and J lost 2; bases outside the gene matches: 7. The CDR3 region is CASSRTGGITDTQYF. The CDR3 nucleotides are TGTGCCAGCAGTCGAACCGGGGGGATCACAGATACGCAGTATTTT.

Ten or more counts support this clonotype. The CDR3 region has the DNA TGTGCCAGCAGTTTTGGTGGGACAGATACGCAGTATTTT. Amino acids: CASSFGGTDTQYF. The chain recombines TRBV12-3 or TRBV12-4 with TRBJ2-3; D not certain. CDR3 size: 13 residues. Deletions cut 3 bases from V and 3 bases from J, with 7 bases between.

This clonotype was recorded many times. V usage is TRBV12-3 or TRBV12-4 and J usage is TRBJ1-1; the D gene is possibly TRBD1 (5 bases). The CDR3 length is 13 residues. Trimming shortened V by 8 bases and J by 4 bases, and 14 bases separated the two germline ends. CDR3 DNA: TGTGCCAGCCTTTGGTTTGGGGGCACTGAAGCTTTCTTT. Its protein product is CASLWFGGTEAFF.

The sample holds many counts of this clonotype. The chain carries TRBV20-1 and TRBJ2-7; no clear D. Looked up from germline, CDR1 is DFQATT and CDR2 is SNEGSKA (reference sequence). The CDR3 consists of 11 residues. With 3 bases removed from V and 0 bases from J, the gap between germline ends came to 3 bases. The CDR3 is CSASDSYEQYF. The CDR3, as DNA: TGCAGTGCTAGCGACTCCTACGAGCAGTACTTC.

The V call is TRBV28, the J call TRBJ2-3, with D maybe TRBD1 (6 bases). Deletions cut 5 bases from V and 1 base from J, with 16 bases between. CDR1 MDHEN and CDR2 SYDVKM come from the germline V gene. The CDR3 length is 16 residues. CDR3 sequence: CASSHYSGQRTDTQYF. The CDR3 DNA reads as TGTGCCAGCAGTCACTACTCCGGACAGCGCACAGATACGCAGTATTTT.

The sample holds many counts of this clonotype. The chain is built from TRBV20-1 and TRBJ2-7; 10 nucleotides align to TRBD2. Per the germline V gene, CDR1 is DFQATT and CDR2 is SNEGSKA (reference sequence). J lost 3 bases, V lost 0 bases, and 5 bases had no gene match. CDR3 size: 15 residues. CDR3 DNA sequence: TGCAGTGCTAGAGATCCCCTAGCGGGGGTCTACGAGCAGTACTTC. Its translation is CSARDPLAGVYEQYF.

At least ten counts were recorded for this clonotype. The V gene is TRBV20-1, the J gene TRBJ1-1; D is possibly TRBD1 (6 bases). Germline CDR1 reads DFQATT; CDR2 reads SNEGSKA (reference sequence). The V gene lost 2 bases and the J gene lost 7 bases, with 14 bases spanning the gap. The CDR3 runs to 13 residues. CDR3: CSARRGVGGEAFF. In DNA form, the CDR3 reads TGCAGTGCTAGAAGGGGGGTAGGGGGTGAAGCTTTCTTT.

At least ten counts were recorded for this clonotype. The gene calls are TRBV5-1 and TRBJ2-3; 8 positions match TRBD2. Germline V gives CDR1 SGHRS, CDR2 YFSETQ. The CDR3 has 15 residues. J gave up 2 bases and V 0 bases, and 2 bases lay outside the gene matches. For the CDR3, the DNA is TGCGCCAGCAGCTTGGGACTAGCGATCACAGATACGCAGTATTTT. This sequence encodes CASSLGLAITDTQYF.

This clonotype was observed at least ten times. V and J are TRBV12-3 or TRBV12-4 and TRBJ2-7, with D tentatively TRBD1 or TRBD2 (5 bases each). V lost 1 base and J 5 bases, leaving 9 bases between the germline ends. The CDR3 is made up of 13 amino acids. The CDR3 spells CASSLGGMNEQYF. CDR3 DNA: TGTGCCAGCAGTTTAGGGGGGATGAACGAGCAGTACTTC.

A remark on this clonotype: A single base separates this from a much larger clone, so it may be a read error. The chain uses TRBV28 and TRBJ1-1; 7 bases are shared with TRBD1. Germline assignment: CDR1 MDHEN and CDR2 SYDVKM. CDR3 length: 13 amino acids. J was trimmed by 6 bases and V by 7 bases; bases with no gene match: 8. This CDR3 is CASIPQGRAEAFF. In DNA form, the CDR3 reads TGTGCCAGCATTCCACAGGGGAGAGCTGAAGCTTTCTTT. Drawing the rest from reference TRBV28 and TRBJ1-1, the complete variable domain is DVKVTQSSRYLVKRTGEKVFLECVQDMDHENMFWYRQDPGLGLRLIYFSYDVKMKEKGDIPEGYSVSREKKERFSLILESASTNQTSMYLCASIPQGRAEAFFGQGTRLTVV.